A selection of T cell receptor beta chains follows, all from one sample in a study of blood T cell repertoires in COVID-19. Data came from immunoSEQ multiplex PCR; TCRdb stores just in-frame clones and leaves some out. Of around 300,000 clones detected, over 85% appear once; the ten largest clones hold around 9%. Sequencing used PBMCs or T cells enriched from blood (not recorded which). The receptors come from a young woman who had recovered from COVID-19. Both conserved end residues are part of each CDR3. D genes are given only for firm matches. Clone size is not always given. Where it is, it says once, few, many or a class for expanded clones.

>TRBJ1-5|.|TRBV28|.
TGTGCCAGCAGTTTAGAGGGGCAGGGGAATAATCAGCCCCAGCATTTT
CASSLEGQGNNQPQHF
>TRBJ2-1|TRBD2|TRBV4-1|.
TGCGCCAGCAGCCAAGATCTAGCGGGAGGCTATGAGCAGTTCTTC
CASSQDLAGGYEQFF
>TRBJ2-1|TRBD2|TRBV19|once
TGTGCCAGTAGTCCCTACGGGAGGGCCTACAATGAGCAGTTCTTC
CASSPYGRAYNEQFF
>TRBJ2-1|TRBD2|TRBV7-8|.
TGTGCCAGCAGCTCGGGACTAGCTAAGGATGGTATCTTC
CASSSGLAKDGIF
>TRBJ2-5|.|TRBV28|.
TGTGCCAGCAGTTTAATGGAGCCCGCATACCAAGAGACCCAGTACTTC
CASSLMEPAYQETQYF
>TRBJ1-2|TRBD1|TRBV19|.
TGTGCCAGTAGTATAGGGACAGGGATGTACTATGGCTACACCTTC
CASSIGTGMYYGYTF
>TRBJ1-5|.|TRBV18|.
TGTGCCAGCTCAACCCAGGGTGACAATCAGCCCCAGCATTTT
CASSTQGDNQPQHF
>TRBJ2-2|TRBD2|TRBV9|.
TGTGCCAGCAGCGTAGTCCCTAGCGGGGCGATCACCGGGGAGCTGTTTTTT
CASSVVPSGAITGELFF
>TRBJ2-6|TRBD2|TRBV7-3|once
TGTGCCAGCAGCCTCCAAGCGGGAGGGTTCTCTGGGGCCAACGTCCTGACTTTC
CASSLQAGGFSGANVLTF
>TRBJ1-3|.|TRBV9|.
TGTGCCAGCAGCGTAGGAGGAGGAAACACCATATATTTT
CASSVGGGNTIYF
>TRBJ1-1|.|TRBV7-9|few
TGTGCCAGCATCATAGAAGGGAGGAACACTGAAGCTTTCTTT
CASIIEGRNTEAFF
>TRBJ2-7|.|TRBV3-1/TRBV3-2|.
TGTGCCAGCAGCCAAGAGGGGAGGTCTCTGTACTTC
CASSQEGRSLYF
>TRBJ1-2|TRBD1|TRBV28|.
TGTGCCAGCAGGCGGCGGTGGTGGGGACAGGGGTATTCTAACTATGGCTACACCTTC
CASRRRWWGQGYSNYGYTF
>TRBJ2-5|.|TRBV7-2|.
TGTGCCAGCAGCTTTGGCTGGAGGGAGACCCAGTACTTC
CASSFGWRETQYF
>TRBJ1-2|.|TRBV28|once
TGTGCCAGCAGAACGACTACCAGGTCTGACTATGGCTACACCTTC
CASRTTTRSDYGYTF
>TRBJ1-3|TRBD1|TRBV7-2|.
TGTGCCAGCAGTCGACAGGGTGGTATTGTCTCTGGAAACACCATATATTTT
CASSRQGGIVSGNTIYF
>TRBJ2-2|TRBD1|TRBV27|.
TGTGCCAGCAGTTTATTAGGACAGGGCCGGATCGGGGAGCTGTTTTTT
CASSLLGQGRIGELFF
>TRBJ2-3|TRBD2|TRBV30|.
TGTGCCTGGAGTGTTGGACTAGCGGGAGACACAGATACGCAGTATTTT
CAWSVGLAGDTDTQYF
>TRBJ2-7|TRBD1|TRBV28|.
TGTGCCAGCAGAGGACAGGGAAACTACGAGCAGTACTTC
CASRGQGNYEQYF
>TRBJ2-2|.|TRBV7-6|.
TGTGCCAGCAGCTTGCCAGGCACCGGGGAGCTGTTTTTT
CASSLPGTGELFF
>TRBJ2-1|.|TRBV28|.
TGTGCCAGCAGTCTGTTACGGGTGTACAATGAGCAGTTCTTC
CASSLLRVYNEQFF
>TRBJ2-6|TRBD2|TRBV29-1|.
TGCAGCGTTGAGAGCGGGACTGATTTCTCTGGGGCCAACGTCCTGACTTTC
CSVESGTDFSGANVLTF
>TRBJ2-3|TRBD2|TRBV27|.
TGTGCCAGCAGTATGGGACTAGCGGGAGCGACAACAGATACGCAGTATTTT
CASSMGLAGATTDTQYF
>TRBJ1-5|.|TRBV15|once
TGTGCCACCAGCACCCTAGGGGGGGCGCGGGGCAATCAGCCCCAGCATTTT
CATSTLGGARGNQPQHF
>TRBJ2-1|.|TRBV2|.
TGTGCCAGCACGAGAGCAGAGGGAAGAGGCGAGCAGTTCTTC
CASTRAEGRGEQFF
>TRBJ2-7|TRBD2|TRBV3-1/TRBV3-2|.
TGTGCCAGCAGCCAAGGGCTAGCGGGTACCTACGAGCAGTACTTC
CASSQGLAGTYEQYF
>TRBJ2-7|.|TRBV28|.
TGTGCCAGCAGCCTACAGGGTGTCTACGAGCAGTACTTC
CASSLQGVYEQYF
>TRBJ1-2|.|TRBV20-1|once
TGCAGTGCTAGTCGGTCAGGCCAACCCTATGGCTACACCTTC
CSASRSGQPYGYTF
>TRBJ2-2|TRBD1|TRBV9|.
TGTGCCAGCAGCGTCCTAGACAGGGGCGGCAACGGGGAGCTGTTTTTT
CASSVLDRGGNGELFF
>TRBJ2-7|TRBD1|TRBV27|.
TGTGCCAGCAGTTTCCTTCGGACAGGGGCCTACGAGCAGTACTTC
CASSFLRTGAYEQYF
>TRBJ2-5|.|TRBV7-9|.
TGTGCCAGCAGCTTAGCGTTGGCAGGGGGGGAGACCCAGTACTTC
CASSLALAGGETQYF
>TRBJ2-6|.|TRBV7-9|.
TGTGCCAGCAGCCCCCGTGGGGCCAAGTCCTCTGGGGCCAACGTCCTGACTTTC
CASSPRGAKSSGANVLTF